This T cell receptor beta chain is from a study of T cell responses to AZD1222 COVID-19 vaccine. Broader study findings: Vaccination with two AZD1222 doses was followed by a rise in Spike-specific TCR breadth and depth.

The germline CDR1 and CDR2 sequences are MGHRA and YSYEKL. V lost 0 bases and J lost 8, with 7 bases in between. The CDR3 runs to 13 residues. Some second doses came at about 4 weeks and others at about 12 weeks; these were pooled. A word on this clone: Its antigen is not known.

Assay: immunoSEQ multiplex PCR; the TCRdb copy retains only in-frame clones and omits some. The sample holds 150,000 to 200,000 clones; roughly 94% are singletons and the top ten take 4% to 5.5%. The sequences come from peripheral blood, collected 28 days after the second AZD1222 dose. The chain combines TRBV4-1 with TRBJ1-4; D gene ambiguous. This receptor was obtained from an adult who received the AZD1222 COVID-19 vaccine. The CDR3 is CASSQDSGEKLFF. The CDR3 coding sequence is TGCGCCAGCAGCCAAGACAGCGGAGAAAAACTGTTTTTT.